This TCR beta chain was observed in a study of graft-versus-host responses after intestinal transplantation. Study-level background: Transplantation in recipients was multivisceral, liver-intestinal, or isolated intestinal. Following induction with anti-thymocyte globulin, all recipients were given tacrolimus and steroids for two to three years.

The method was immunoSEQ multiplex PCR; TCRdb's version includes in-frame clones alone and lacks a portion of them. This table has roughly 23,000 clones, around 78% appearing once. Broader study findings: Some patients had graft-donor T cell macrochimerism, and their allografts showed high graft-versus-host to host-versus-graft clonal ratios. The marrow of recipients harbored GvH clones, and ileum or blood showed some of them first.

Graft tissue processing released intraepithelial and lamina propria lymphocytes. The V and J ends lost 11 bases and 2 bases respectively, with 18 bases between them. Per the germline V gene, CDR1 is MNHNY and CDR2 is SVGAGI (reference sequence). The CDR3 consists of 14 residues. With regard to this clone: Antigen unknown.

The sequence was collected from a human patient who received an intestinal transplant, so some T cells may come from the graft donor. This specimen was ileum tissue, taken 12 days after intestinal transplant. The chain employs TRBV6-6 and TRBJ1-1, with D tentatively TRBD1 (6 bases). In nucleotides, the CDR3 is TGTGCCGGGGGGGGACCCGGGGGCAACACTGAAGCTTTCTTT. Protein: CAGGGPGGNTEAFF.